This T cell receptor (beta chain) was captured by sequencing in a study of T cells in Graves' hyperthyroidism and ophthalmopathy. Study information: The initial diagnosis was the point when peripheral blood was collected, ahead of any treatment. Notes on the study in general: Ophthalmopathy and stable hyperthyroidism were separated by a 13 V-J model. The blood repertoire included most of the expanded thyroid clonotypes above 0.001.

The PBMCs studied were ones that came from roughly 9.4 ml fresh peripheral blood. Amplification of TCR beta CDR3 regions used RNA as the template. Carried out on the TCR CDR3, a first-round RT-PCR used the HTBI primer set. TCRdb called the multiplex PCR reads again in MiXCR, with one record for every CDR3 protein. The data show fewer than 400,000 distinct CDR3 sequences, 15% to 19% seen once. Germline CDR1 and CDR2: MNHEY and SMNVEV (reference sequence). The V end was cut by 2 bases, the J end by 4 bases, with 11 bases between. The CDR3 has 14 amino acids. This clonotype was observed a few times. Its antigen is not known.

The V call is TRBV27, the J call TRBJ1-2; D unresolved. This receptor was identified in a woman aged 18 to 35 with Graves' hyperthyroidism that later progressed to Graves' ophthalmopathy. Sequenced input: blood. For the CDR3, the DNA is TGTGCCAGCAGTTTAGCGGGGTCCGGCTATGGCTACACCTTC. Protein product: CASSLAGSGYGYTF.